The entry below gives a single T cell receptor beta chain sequence along with its context. This clone was counted a few times. The clone's antigen remains unknown. Base qualities are missing; no much larger clone stands one base away. The data were taken from a study of graft-versus-host responses after intestinal transplantation listed by TCRdb under 2021. Study-level background: Recipients received multivisceral, liver-intestinal, or isolated intestinal transplants. Every recipient was given anti-thymocyte globulin induction, followed by approximately 3 years of maintenance tacrolimus and steroids. After intestinal transplantation, graft-versus-host and host-versus-graft alloreactive T cell clones were followed in the graft, circulation and bone marrow using bulk TCR-beta CDR3 sequencing. To identify alloreactive clones, pre-transplant mixed lymphocyte reaction products were sequenced and then compared with unstimulated pre-transplant donor and recipient T cells. A cohort of about two dozen intestinal transplant recipients, including one retransplant, was enrolled, and 3 patients lacking pretransplant specimens were excluded. Donor T cell macrochimerism was defined as a peak of at least 4% donor T cells among recipient peripheral blood mononuclear cells. Instead of going to the commercial service, samples from a few later patients were sequenced in-house on an Illumina MiSeq and processed with MiXCR. General study outcomes and caveats: In patients with donor T cell macrochimerism, the allografts had high GvH to HvG T cell clonal ratios. Peak levels of circulating GvH clones were associated with declines in HvG clones early after transplant. GvH clones were detected in recipient bone marrow, and some appeared earlier in ileal mucosa or blood, consistent with an intestinal mucosal origin. The relatively low number and heterogeneity of intestinal transplant patients limited the conclusions.

Bone marrow was aspirated after transplant from the posterior iliac crest or another site chosen by the physician. Libraries were constructed by the immunoSEQ multiplex PCR assay. For most patients, high-throughput TCR-beta CDR3 sequencing of genomic DNA was performed by Adaptive Biotechnologies. On the authors' methods: TCR sequencing data were retrieved from Adaptive's ImmunoSEQ software for around 18 patients, whereas a few other patients were processed with MiXCR and VDJtools. CDR3 nucleotide sequences shared between donor and recipient were removed because the origin of such sequences could not be assigned. At least 2-fold expansion over unstimulated cells and a minimum CFSE-low frequency of 0.002% (template counts) or 0.001% (read counts) were required for clones to be classified as alloreactive. Clones were considered mappable if detected in sequenced pre-transplant spleen, lymph node, or MLR CFSE-low populations of the donor or recipient. Cumulative frequency of alloreactive clones was calculated as a percentage of all sequences weighted by copy number. As stored in TCRdb, this immuneACCESS dataset retains in-frame rearrangements with V and J assigned. A fraction of the clones does not appear; measured against another copy, unresolved V genes explain less than half of the discrepancy, and the remainder lacks a known reason. Clone size and V and J calls were adopted from that table, with D and trimming inferred from the DNA. Counted in this sample were around 71,000 clones; approximately 92% of them appeared once. Approximately 6.9% of the sample lies in the top ten.

Inclusive of the bounding cysteine and phenylalanine, the CDR3 is 12 residues long. CDR3 DNA only is kept here, 36 bases in frame from base 1. Taken from the germline V gene, the CDR1 and CDR2 loops are MNHEY and SVGAGI. The chain is made from TRBV6-5 and TRBJ2-7; the D gene assignment is ambiguous. The tail of the sequence fits TRBJ2-5 better, so the J call may be wrong. The TCR comes from a human patient who received an intestinal transplant, so some T cells may come from the graft donor. The sample consisted of bone marrow, taken less than 750 days after intestinal transplantation. DNA sequence: TGTGCCAGCAGTGAGGAGCCTCCGACCCAGTACTTC. Its protein product is CASSEEPPTQYF.